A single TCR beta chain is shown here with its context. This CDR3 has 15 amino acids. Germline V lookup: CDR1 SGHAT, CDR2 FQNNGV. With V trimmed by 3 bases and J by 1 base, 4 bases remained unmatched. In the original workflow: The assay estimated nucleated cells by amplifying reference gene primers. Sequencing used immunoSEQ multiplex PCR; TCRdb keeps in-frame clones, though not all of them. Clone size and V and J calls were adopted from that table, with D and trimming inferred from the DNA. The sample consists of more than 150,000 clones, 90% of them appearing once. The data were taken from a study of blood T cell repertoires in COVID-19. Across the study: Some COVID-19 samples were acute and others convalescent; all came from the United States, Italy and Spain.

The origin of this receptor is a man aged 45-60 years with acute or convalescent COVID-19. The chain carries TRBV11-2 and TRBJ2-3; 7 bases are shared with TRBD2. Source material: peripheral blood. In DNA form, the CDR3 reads TGTGCCAGCAGCTTCCCGGGGGGTGGCACAGATACGCAGTATTTT. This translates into CASSFPGGGTDTQYF. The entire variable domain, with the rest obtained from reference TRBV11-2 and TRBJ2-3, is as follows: EAGVAQSPRYKIIEKRQSVAFWCNPISGHATLYWYQQILGQGPKLLIQFQNNGVVDDSQLPKDRFSAERLKGVDSTLKIQPAKLEDSAVYLCASSFPGGGTDTQYFGPGTRLTVL.